A selection of T cell receptor beta chains follows, all from one sample in a study of CD8 T cells in Susac syndrome. TCRdb processed the immunoSEQ multiplex PCR reads anew with MiXCR; each CDR3 protein has one entry. This sample has 300,000 or so distinct CDR3 sequences, with about 91% found just once. Sequenced sample: CD4+ T cells from PBMCs. All receptors come from a human donor with multiple sclerosis. CDR3s include the opening cysteine and the closing phenylalanine or tryptophan. D genes are given only for firm matches. Some rows have no size entry. The others give once, few or many, or a class for an expanded clone.

v_call,j_call,d_call,clone_size,cdr3_nt,cdr3_aa
TRBV6-2/TRBV6-3,TRBJ2-5,TRBD2,NA,TGTGCCAGCAAGGGACTAGCCAAAAGCCCGGTAGAGACCCAGTACTTC,CASKGLAKSPVETQYF
TRBV10-3,TRBJ2-3,TRBD2,NA,TGTGCCATCAGTGAGGGACTAGCTACAGATACGCAGTATTTT,CAISEGLATDTQYF
TRBV10-3,TRBJ2-1,NA,NA,TGTGCCATCAGTCGCTCCCCAGGCAATGAGCAGTTCTTC,CAISRSPGNEQFF
TRBV4-1,TRBJ1-5,NA,once,TGCGCCAGCAGCCACCTTATAGGGGCAAACCAGCCCCAGCATTTT,CASSHLIGANQPQHF
TRBV12-3/TRBV12-4,TRBJ1-1,NA,NA,TGTGCCAGCAGTTTTGTAGGTAGCGGGAACACTGAAGCTTTCTTT,CASSFVGSGNTEAFF
TRBV7-9,TRBJ2-7,NA,NA,TGTGCCAGCAGCTTTGGCCCAAGTGGCGAGCAGTACTTC,CASSFGPSGEQYF
TRBV5-5,TRBJ1-2,NA,NA,TGTGCCAGCGGACCGTCGGCCGGGCGCGGAGGTGGCTACACCTTC,CASGPSAGRGGGYTF
TRBV29-1,TRBJ1-4,NA,NA,TGCAGCGTTGAAGGTGGCCCGAAAAACTTTTCAACTAATGAAAAACTGTTTTTT,CSVEGGPKNFSTNEKLFF
TRBV23-1,TRBJ2-2,TRBD1,NA,TGCGCCAGCAGTAAAGGGACAGGGAGGAGAGACGGGGAGCTGTTTTTT,CASSKGTGRRDGELFF
TRBV2,TRBJ2-4,NA,NA,TGTGCCAGCTGTCCAGGGGAGGCCAAAAACATTCAGTACTTC,CASCPGEAKNIQYF
TRBV2,TRBJ1-3,NA,NA,TGTGCCAGCAGTGTGTCGGGGGGCCAGGGAAACACCATATATTTT,CASSVSGGQGNTIYF
TRBV6-5,TRBJ2-1,NA,NA,TGTGCCAGCAGTTATTCGGTGGGACTGGCCAAACCGAGCTCCTACAATGAGCAGTTCTTC,CASSYSVGLAKPSSYNEQFF
TRBV6-5,TRBJ1-3,NA,NA,TGTGCCAGCAGTTACAGGACATCGGGAAACACCATATATTTT,CASSYRTSGNTIYF
TRBV3-1,TRBJ1-1,NA,NA,TGTGCCAGCAGCTTAGATTTGAACACTGAAGCTTTCTTT,CASSLDLNTEAFF
TRBV20-1,TRBJ2-1,TRBD1,NA,TGCAGTGCGGACCGGGACAGGAGGTGGAATGAGCAGTTCTTC,CSADRDRRWNEQFF
TRBV12-3/TRBV12-4,TRBJ2-1,NA,few,TGTGCCAGCAGCCTGGCCCGGGGGAATGAGCAGTTCTTC,CASSLARGNEQFF
TRBV5-4,TRBJ2-2,TRBD2,NA,TGTGCCAGCAGCTTGGTGGGTAGCGGGAGTGTCGCCGGGGAGCTGTTTTTT,CASSLVGSGSVAGELFF
TRBV20-1,TRBJ1-2,TRBD1,NA,TGCAGTGCAGCCCAGGGGGGGGGAGGGGGCTACACCTTC,CSAAQGGGGGYTF